The 13 T cell receptor beta chains below come from one sample, sequenced in a study of blood T cell repertoires in COVID-19. Only in-frame clones appear in the TCRdb table, and some are missing; sequencing was by immunoSEQ multiplex PCR. The sample contains 220,000 or so clones, roughly four fifths of which appear only once. Material: peripheral blood. The receptor source for this set is a woman of 80 years or more with acute or convalescent COVID-19.

This clone was seen a single time. The V call is TRBV2, the J call TRBJ2-5, with 13 bases fitting TRBD2. With 10 bases clipped from V and 5 bases from J, the junction kept 16 bases outside the gene matches. The CDR3 spans 17 residues. Germline CDR1 is SNHLY and CDR2 is FYNNEI. The CDR3 nucleotides are TGTGCCATCCGAGACCCAACTAGCGGGAGGGATCCTGAGACCCAGTACTTC. Amino acids: CAIRDPTSGRDPETQYF.

The chain couples TRBV9 to TRBJ2-1; 10 positions agree with TRBD2. The CDR3 totals 16 residues. CDR1 is SGDLS and CDR2 is YYNGEE in the germline V gene. With V trimmed by 0 bases and J by 7 bases, 7 bases remained unmatched. The CDR3 region has the DNA TGTGCCAGCAGCGTAGGAGCGGGGGGGCCGAGGAATGAGCAGTTCTTC. Residues: CASSVGAGGPRNEQFF.

V is TRBV7-2 and J is TRBJ2-3; tentatively, D is TRBD2 (6 bases). Germline-derived CDR1 and CDR2 are SGHTA and FQGNSA. The CDR3 covers 16 residues. The V and J ends lost 5 bases and 0 bases respectively, with 15 bases between them. The CDR3: CASSPYGGSSTDTQYF. CDR3 nucleotides: TGTGCCAGCAGCCCTTATGGGGGGAGTAGCACAGATACGCAGTATTTT. The entire variable domain, with the rest obtained from reference TRBV7-2 and TRBJ2-3, is as follows: GAGVSQSPSNKVTEKGKDVELRCDPISGHTALYWYRQSLGQGLEFLIYFQGNSAPDKSGLPSDRFSAERTGGSVSTLTIQRTQQEDSAVYLCASSPYGGSSTDTQYFGPGTRLTVL.

The chain has TRBV6-2 or TRBV6-3 and TRBJ2-1, with 13 bases aligning to TRBD2. CDR1 and CDR2 (germline): MNHEY, SVGEGT. This CDR3 spans 13 amino acids. J gave up 15 bases and V 5 bases, and 7 bases lay outside the gene matches. The chain's CDR3 is CASSPRTSGGPFF. Here the CDR3 DNA reads TGTGCCAGCAGTCCACGGACTAGCGGGGGTCCGTTCTTC.

The rearrangement links TRBV7-9 to TRBJ1-5, with TRBD1 matching over 7 bases. Per the germline V gene, CDR1 is SEHNR and CDR2 is FQNEAQ (reference sequence). The CDR3 sequence is 14 residues long. V lost 2 bases, J lost 2 bases, and 0 bases stayed unmatched. The CDR3 region has the DNA TGTGCCAGCAGCTTAACAGGGGGCAATCAGCCCCAGCATTTT. It is translated as CASSLTGGNQPQHF.

This chain connects TRBV5-1 to TRBJ1-3, with a possible D match to TRBD1 (5 bases). The germline gives CDR1 SGHRS, CDR2 YFSETQ. CDR3 length equals 14 residues. With 4 bases removed from V and 4 bases from J, the gap between germline ends came to 12 bases. CDR3 region: CASSPEGTGNTIYF. CDR3 in DNA: TGCGCCAGCAGCCCGGAGGGGACGGGAAACACCATATATTTT. The full variable domain, rest sourced from reference TRBV5-1 and TRBJ1-3, is KAGVTQTPRYLIKTRGQQVTLSCSPISGHRSVSWYQQTPGQGLQFLFEYFSETQRNKGNFPGRFSGRQFSNSRSEMNVSTLELGDSALYLCASSPEGTGNTIYFGEGSWLTVV.

The V and J genes are TRBV11-2 and TRBJ2-3; D remains unclear. With 5 bases removed from V and 7 bases from J, the gap between germline ends came to 13 bases. The CDR3 consists of 13 residues. Germline V gene lookup returns CDR1 SGHAT and CDR2 FQNNGV. CDR3 loop: CASSRGEEYTQYF. The CDR3, as DNA: TGTGCCAGCAGCCGAGGCGAGGAATATACGCAGTATTTT.

V and J are TRBV2 and TRBJ2-7, with 11 bases fitting TRBD2. This CDR3 is 15 amino acids long. Germline V gives CDR1 SNHLY, CDR2 FYNNEI. J was trimmed by 3 bases and V by 6 bases; bases with no gene match: 7. The CDR3 spells CASRNFGTSGYEQYF. As DNA, the CDR3 is TGTGCCAGCAGAAATTTCGGGACTAGCGGCTACGAGCAGTACTTC.

The chain recombines TRBV7-2 with TRBJ1-5, with no clear D. This CDR3 is built from 14 residues. The germline CDR1 and CDR2 sequences are SGHTA and FQGNSA. V was shortened by 1 base and J by 0 bases, with 4 bases between the two germline ends. The CDR3: CASSLVYSNQPQHF. The CDR3 nucleotides read TGTGCCAGCAGCTTAGTTTATAGCAATCAGCCCCAGCATTTT.

The rearrangement links TRBV28 to TRBJ1-5; 7 bases are a match to TRBD1. After removal of 7 bases from V and 5 bases from J, the junction contained 8 bases not matched to a gene. Germline CDR1 is MDHEN and CDR2 is SYDVKM. The CDR3 is 14 amino acids. Here the CDR3 reads CASTEGQNYQPQHF. DNA for the CDR3: TGTGCCAGCACCGAGGGACAGAACTATCAGCCCCAGCATTTT. The entire variable domain, with the rest obtained from reference TRBV28 and TRBJ1-5, is as follows: DVKVTQSSRYLVKRTGEKVFLECVQDMDHENMFWYRQDPGLGLRLIYFSYDVKMKEKGDIPEGYSVSREKKERFSLILESASTNQTSMYLCASTEGQNYQPQHFGDGTRLSIL.

The J gene is TRBJ1-4, the V gene TRBV2, with 8 bases aligning to TRBD1. Germline V CDR1 and CDR2: SNHLY, FYNNEI. CDR3 length: 14 residues. Losses at the gene ends were 9 bases for V and 2 bases for J; bases not matched to a gene: 5. The CDR3 spells CASAGGWTNEKLFF. As DNA, the CDR3 is TGTGCCAGTGCAGGGGGCTGGACTAATGAAAAACTGTTTTTT.

J is TRBJ2-2 and V is TRBV5-5; 8 bases fit TRBD2. Germline-derived CDR1 and CDR2 are SGHKS and YYEKEE (reference sequence). The CDR3 totals 15 residues. The trim removed 4 bases at V and 6 bases at J, leaving 8 bases unmatched. The CDR3 coding sequence is TGTGCCAGCAGCATACTAGCGGCGTTTGCCGGGGAGCTGTTTTTT. It specifies CASSILAAFAGELFF.

The rearrangement uses TRBV18 and TRBJ2-3; 8 bases are a match to TRBD1. The V gene's germline CDR1 is KGHSH and CDR2 LQKENI. The CDR3 runs to 14 residues. V shed 8 bases and J 1 base; nucleotides not matched to a gene: 5. The CDR3 sequence is CASRGQGGTDTQYF. Written as DNA, the CDR3 is TGTGCCAGCCGCGGACAGGGCGGCACAGATACGCAGTATTTT.